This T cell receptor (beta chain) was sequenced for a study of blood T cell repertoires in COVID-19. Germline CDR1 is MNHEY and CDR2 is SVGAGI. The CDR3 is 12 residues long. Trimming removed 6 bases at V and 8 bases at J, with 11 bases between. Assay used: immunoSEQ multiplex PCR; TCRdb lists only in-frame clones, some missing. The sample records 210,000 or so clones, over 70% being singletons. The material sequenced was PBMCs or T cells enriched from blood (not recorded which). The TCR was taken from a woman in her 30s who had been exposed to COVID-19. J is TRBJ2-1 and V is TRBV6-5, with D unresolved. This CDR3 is CASRRVLDEQFF. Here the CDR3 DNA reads TGTGCCAGCAGAAGAGTTCTCGATGAGCAGTTCTTC.